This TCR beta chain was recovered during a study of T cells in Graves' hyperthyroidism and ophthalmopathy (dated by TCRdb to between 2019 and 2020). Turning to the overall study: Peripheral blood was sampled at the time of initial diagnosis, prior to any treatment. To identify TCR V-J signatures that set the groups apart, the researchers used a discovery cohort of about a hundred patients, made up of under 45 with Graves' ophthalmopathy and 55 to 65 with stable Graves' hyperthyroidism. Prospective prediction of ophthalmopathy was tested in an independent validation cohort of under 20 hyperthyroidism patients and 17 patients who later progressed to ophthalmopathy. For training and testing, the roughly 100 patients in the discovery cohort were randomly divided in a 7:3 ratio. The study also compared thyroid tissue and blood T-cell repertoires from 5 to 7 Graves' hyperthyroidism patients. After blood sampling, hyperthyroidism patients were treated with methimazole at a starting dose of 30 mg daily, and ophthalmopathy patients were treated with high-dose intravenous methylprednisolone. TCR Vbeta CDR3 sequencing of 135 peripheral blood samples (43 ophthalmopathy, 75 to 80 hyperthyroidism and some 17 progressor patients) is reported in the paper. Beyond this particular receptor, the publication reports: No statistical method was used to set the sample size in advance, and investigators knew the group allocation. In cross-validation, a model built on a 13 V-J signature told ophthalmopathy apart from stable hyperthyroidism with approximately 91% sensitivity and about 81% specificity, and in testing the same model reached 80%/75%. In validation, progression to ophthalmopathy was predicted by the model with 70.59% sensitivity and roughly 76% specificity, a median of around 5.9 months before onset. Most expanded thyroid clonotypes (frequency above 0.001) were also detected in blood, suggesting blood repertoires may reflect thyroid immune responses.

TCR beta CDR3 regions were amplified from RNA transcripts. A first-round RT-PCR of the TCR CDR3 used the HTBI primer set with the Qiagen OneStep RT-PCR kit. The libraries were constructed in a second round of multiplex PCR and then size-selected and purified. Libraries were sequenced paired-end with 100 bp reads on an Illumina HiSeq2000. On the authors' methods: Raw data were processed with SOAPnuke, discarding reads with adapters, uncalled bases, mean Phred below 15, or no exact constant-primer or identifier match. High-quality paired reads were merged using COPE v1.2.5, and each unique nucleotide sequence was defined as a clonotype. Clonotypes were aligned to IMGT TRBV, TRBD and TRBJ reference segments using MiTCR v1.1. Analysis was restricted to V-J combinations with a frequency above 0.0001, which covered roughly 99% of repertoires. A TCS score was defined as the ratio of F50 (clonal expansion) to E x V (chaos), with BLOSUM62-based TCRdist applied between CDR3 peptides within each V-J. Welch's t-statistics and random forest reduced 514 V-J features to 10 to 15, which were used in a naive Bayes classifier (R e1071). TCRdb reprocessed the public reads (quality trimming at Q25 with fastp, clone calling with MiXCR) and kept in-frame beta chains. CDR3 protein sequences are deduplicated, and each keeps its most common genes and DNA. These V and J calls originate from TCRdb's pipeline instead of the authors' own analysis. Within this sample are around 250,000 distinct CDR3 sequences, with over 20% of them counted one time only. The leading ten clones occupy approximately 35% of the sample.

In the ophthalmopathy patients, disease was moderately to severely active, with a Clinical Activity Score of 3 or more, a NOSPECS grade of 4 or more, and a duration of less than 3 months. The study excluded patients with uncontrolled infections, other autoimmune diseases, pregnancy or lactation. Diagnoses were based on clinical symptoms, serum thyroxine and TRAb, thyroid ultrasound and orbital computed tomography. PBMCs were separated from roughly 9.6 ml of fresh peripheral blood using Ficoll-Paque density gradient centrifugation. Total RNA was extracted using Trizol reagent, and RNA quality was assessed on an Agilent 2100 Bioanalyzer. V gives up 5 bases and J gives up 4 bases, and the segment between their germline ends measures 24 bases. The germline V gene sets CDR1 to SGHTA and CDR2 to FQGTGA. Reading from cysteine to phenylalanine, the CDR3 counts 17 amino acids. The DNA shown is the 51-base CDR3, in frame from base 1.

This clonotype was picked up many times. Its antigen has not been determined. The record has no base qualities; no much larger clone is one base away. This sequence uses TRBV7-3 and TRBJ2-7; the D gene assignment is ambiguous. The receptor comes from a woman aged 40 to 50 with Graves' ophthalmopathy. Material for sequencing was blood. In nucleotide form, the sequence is TGTGCCAGCAGCCCCCCCCGGGTCCTCCTCGGATTTTACGAGCAGTACTTC. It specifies CASSPPRVLLGFYEQYF.